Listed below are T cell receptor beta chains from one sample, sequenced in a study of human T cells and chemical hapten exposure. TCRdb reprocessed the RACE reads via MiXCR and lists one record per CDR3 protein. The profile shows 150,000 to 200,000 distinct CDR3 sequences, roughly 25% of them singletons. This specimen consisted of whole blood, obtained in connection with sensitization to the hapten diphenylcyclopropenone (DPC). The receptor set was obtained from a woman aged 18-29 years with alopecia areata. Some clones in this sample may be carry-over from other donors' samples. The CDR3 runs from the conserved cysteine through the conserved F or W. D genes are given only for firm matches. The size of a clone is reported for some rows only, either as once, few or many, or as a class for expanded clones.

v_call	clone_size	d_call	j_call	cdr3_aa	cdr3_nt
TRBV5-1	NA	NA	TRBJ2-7	CASSLPSLTIPYEQYF	TGCGCCAGCAGCTTACCCTCCCTCACCATCCCCTACGAGCAGTACTTC
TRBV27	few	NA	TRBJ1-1	CASSSRGTGNTEAFF	TGTGCCAGCAGTTCACGCGGGACGGGGAACACTGAAGCTTTCTTT
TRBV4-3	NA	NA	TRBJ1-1	CASSQDISGEAFF	TGCGCCAGCAGCCAAGATATTTCGGGGGAAGCTTTCTTT
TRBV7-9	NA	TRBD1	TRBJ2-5	CASSPGQGLETQYF	TGTGCCAGCAGCCCGGGACAGGGGCTCGAGACCCAGTACTTC
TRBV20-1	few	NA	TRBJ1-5	CSAHLGNQPQHF	TGCAGTGCTCACCTGGGCAATCAGCCCCAGCATTTT
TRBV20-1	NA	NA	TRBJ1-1	CSARSGRDTEAFF	TGCAGTGCTAGGTCGGGCAGGGACACTGAAGCTTTCTTT
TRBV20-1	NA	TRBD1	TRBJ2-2	CSARDGQAGTGELFF	TGCAGTGCTAGAGATGGACAGGCCGGAACCGGGGAGCTGTTTTTT
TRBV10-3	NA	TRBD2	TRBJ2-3	CALFSGRASDTQYF	TGTGCCTTATTTAGCGGGAGGGCCAGTGATACGCAGTATTTT
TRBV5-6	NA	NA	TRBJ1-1	CASSLVAGKLQAFF	TGTGCCAGCAGCTTGGTAGCAGGGAAGCTCCAAGCTTTCTTT
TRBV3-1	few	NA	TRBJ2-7	CASSQDNVARRYF	TGTGCCAGCAGCCAAGATAATGTGGCCCGACGGTACTTC
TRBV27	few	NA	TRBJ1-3	CASSPNPHLLGTIYF	TGTGCCAGCAGTCCGAACCCTCACCTGCTTGGCACCATATATTTT
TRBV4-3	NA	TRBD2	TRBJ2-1	CASSHGTSRNNEQFF	TGCGCCAGCAGCCACGGGACTAGCAGAAACAATGAGCAGTTCTTC
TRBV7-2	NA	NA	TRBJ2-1	CASSVHLAAGQFF	TGTGCCAGCAGCGTACATTTGGCAGCCGGGCAGTTCTTC
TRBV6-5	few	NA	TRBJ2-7	CASRDIFEQYF	TGTGCCAGCCGGGACATCTTCGAGCAGTACTTC
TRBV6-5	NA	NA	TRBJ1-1	CASSYLTGALRNTEAFF	TGTGCCAGCAGCTATCTCACAGGTGCGCTACGAAACACTGAAGCTTTCTTT
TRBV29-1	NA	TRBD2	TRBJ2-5	CSVVAGVETQYF	TGCAGCGTTGTGGCGGGAGTAGAGACCCAGTACTTC
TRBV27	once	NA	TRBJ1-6	CASSFPGYNSPLHF	TGTGCCAGCAGTTTTCCGGGCTATAATTCACCCCTCCACTTT
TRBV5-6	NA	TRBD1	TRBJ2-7	CASSMGQPLYEQYF	TGTGCCAGCAGCATGGGACAGCCCCTCTACGAGCAGTACTTC
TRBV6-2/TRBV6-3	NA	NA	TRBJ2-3	CASSSGPRGYF	TGTGCCAGCAGTTCGGGACCCCGCGGGTATTTT
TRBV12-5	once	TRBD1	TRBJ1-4	CASGSLTGENWATNEKLFF	TGTGCTAGTGGTTCGTTGACAGGGGAGAATTGGGCAACTAATGAAAAACTGTTTTTT
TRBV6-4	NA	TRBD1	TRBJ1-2	CASSPTGDGGYTF	TGTGCCAGCAGCCCGACAGGGGATGGAGGCTACACCTTC
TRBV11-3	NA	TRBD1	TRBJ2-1	CASSPGTEYNEQFF	TGTGCCAGCAGCCCCGGGACAGAATACAATGAGCAGTTCTTC
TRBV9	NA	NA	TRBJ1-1	CASSVEQGHTEAFF	TGTGCCAGCAGCGTAGAACAGGGCCACACTGAAGCTTTCTTT
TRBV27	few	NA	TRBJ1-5	CASSYNPLNQPQHF	TGTGCCAGCAGTTATAATCCCCTTAATCAGCCCCAGCATTTT
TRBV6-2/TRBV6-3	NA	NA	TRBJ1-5	CASSYRTTGNQPQHF	TGTGCCAGCAGTTACAGGACAACCGGCAATCAGCCCCAGCATTTT
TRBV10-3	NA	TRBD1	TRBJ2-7	CATKRDRENNEQYF	TGTGCCACCAAAAGGGACAGGGAAAACAACGAGCAGTACTTC
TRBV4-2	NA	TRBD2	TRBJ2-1	CASSRALAGGHEQFF	TGTGCCAGCAGCCGAGCACTAGCGGGAGGCCATGAGCAGTTCTTC
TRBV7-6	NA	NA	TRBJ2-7	CASSPSLGRMYEQYF	TGTGCCAGCAGCCCAAGCTTAGGGAGAATGTACGAGCAGTACTTC
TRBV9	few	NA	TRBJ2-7	CASNPNGGYEQYF	TGTGCCAGCAACCCAAACGGGGGCTACGAGCAGTACTTC
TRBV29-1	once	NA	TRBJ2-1	CSVIQLNNEQFF	TGCAGCGTTATCCAGCTGAACAATGAGCAGTTCTTC
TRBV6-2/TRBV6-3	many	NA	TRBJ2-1	CASSSTLESFNEQFF	TGTGCCAGCAGTTCGACGTTGGAGTCTTTCAATGAGCAGTTCTTC
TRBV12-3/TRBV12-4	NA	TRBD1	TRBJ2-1	CASNPNTGGRINEQFF	TGTGCCAGCAATCCAAACACAGGGGGGCGTATAAATGAGCAGTTCTTC
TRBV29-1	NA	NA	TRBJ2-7	CSVGRAPRDEQYF	TGCAGCGTAGGACGGGCCCCTCGGGACGAGCAGTACTTC
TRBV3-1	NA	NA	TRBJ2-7	CASSRTSQFEQYF	TGTGCCAGCAGCCGTACTAGCCAATTTGAGCAGTACTTC
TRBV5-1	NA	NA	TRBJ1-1	CASSETDNANTEAFF	TGCGCCAGCAGCGAGACAGATAACGCGAACACTGAAGCTTTCTTT
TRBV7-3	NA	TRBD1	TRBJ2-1	CASSNQGAAYNEQFF	TGTGCCAGCAGCAACCAGGGGGCGGCATACAATGAGCAGTTCTTC
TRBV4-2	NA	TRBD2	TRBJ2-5	CASSPTSGEFQETQYF	TGTGCCAGCAGCCCAACTAGCGGGGAGTTCCAAGAGACCCAGTACTTC
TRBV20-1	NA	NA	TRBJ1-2	CSARTVYGYTF	TGCAGTGCCCGGACTGTTTATGGCTACACCTTC
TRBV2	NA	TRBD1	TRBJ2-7	CASPAGQGPYEQYF	TGTGCCAGCCCCGCGGGACAGGGGCCATACGAGCAGTACTTC
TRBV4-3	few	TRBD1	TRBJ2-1	CASSQTGGREQFF	TGCGCCAGCAGCCAAACAGGGGGTAGAGAGCAGTTCTTC
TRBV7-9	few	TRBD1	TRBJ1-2	CASSPRQGDYGYTF	TGTGCCAGCAGCCCCCGACAGGGCGACTATGGCTACACCTTC
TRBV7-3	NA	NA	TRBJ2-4	CASSSLQGNIQYF	TGTGCCAGCAGCTCCCTTCAGGGAAACATTCAGTACTTC
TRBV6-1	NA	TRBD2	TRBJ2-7	CATRTSGGVYEQYF	TGTGCCACTCGGACTAGCGGGGGAGTCTACGAGCAGTACTTC
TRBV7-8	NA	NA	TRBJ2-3	CASSQYHSNTDTQYF	TGTGCCAGCAGCCAATATCATAGTAACACAGATACGCAGTATTTT
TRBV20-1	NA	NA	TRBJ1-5	CSAIRRAKPQHF	TGCAGTGCTATACGCCGGGCTAAGCCCCAGCATTTT
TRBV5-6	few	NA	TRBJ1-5	CASSRRQGGNQPQHF	TGTGCCAGCAGCAGGCGTCAGGGAGGCAATCAGCCCCAGCATTTT
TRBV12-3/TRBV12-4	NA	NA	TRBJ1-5	CASSLSRDQPQHF	TGTGCCAGCAGTTTGTCCAGGGATCAGCCCCAGCATTTT
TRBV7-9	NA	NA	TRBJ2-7	CASSPDSRQQYF	TGTGCCAGCAGCCCGGACAGCCGGCAGCAGTACTTC
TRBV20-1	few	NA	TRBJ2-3	CSATPGLSTDTQYF	TGCAGTGCTACCCCGGGGCTTAGCACAGATACGCAGTATTTT
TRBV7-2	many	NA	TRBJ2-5	CASSSSGQETQYF	TGTGCCAGCAGCTCCAGCGGCCAAGAGACCCAGTACTTC
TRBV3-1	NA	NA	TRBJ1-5	CASSQPRGSNQPQHF	TGTGCCAGCAGCCAACCCCGTGGAAGCAATCAGCCCCAGCATTTT
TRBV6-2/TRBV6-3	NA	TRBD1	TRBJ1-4	CASSYGGTGLEKLFF	TGTGCCAGCAGTTATGGGGGGACAGGACTGGAAAAACTGTTTTTT
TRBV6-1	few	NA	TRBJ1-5	CASSVREPQPQHF	TGTGCCAGCAGTGTGCGTGAGCCGCAGCCCCAGCATTTT
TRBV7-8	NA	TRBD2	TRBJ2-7	CASSFGRGAYEQYF	TGTGCCAGCAGCTTCGGCCGGGGGGCCTACGAGCAGTACTTC